Here is one T cell receptor (beta chain) with its context. The data originate from a study of human T cells and chemical hapten exposure. Germline values: CDR1 DFQATT, CDR2 SNEGSKA (reference sequence). This CDR3 comprises 13 residues. V was shortened by 6 bases and J by 0 bases, with 10 bases between the two germline ends. TCRdb independently ran MiXCR on the RACE reads; one entry per CDR3 protein. The data show 110,000 to 150,000 distinct CDR3 sequences, roughly 12% seen once. Described time point: patch test 2, 6 weeks after DPC sensitization. Noted treatment: therapeutic diphenylcyclopropenone sensitization with weekly scalp DPC.

This chain connects TRBV20-1 to TRBJ2-3; perhaps TRBD2 as D (6 bases). Source: whole blood, taken in connection with sensitization to the hapten diphenylcyclopropenone (DPC). This TCR came from a woman aged 50 to 65 with alopecia areata. Some clones in this sample may be carry-over from other donors' samples. The DNA for the CDR3 is TGCAGTGCCGCCGGGGGAAGCACAGATACGCAGTATTTT. This encodes CSAAGGSTDTQYF.